The source of this T cell receptor beta chain is a study of blood T cell repertoires in COVID-19. Study-wide background: The origin of the acute and convalescent COVID-19 samples was the United States, Italy and Spain.

Germline loops: CDR1 SGDLS, CDR2 YYNGEE. V was trimmed by 2 bases and J by 3 bases, leaving 8 bases between them. CDR3 length: 13 residues. Per the authors' pipeline: Cell counts per sample came from amplifying reference gene primers. Data came from immunoSEQ multiplex PCR; TCRdb stores just in-frame clones and leaves some out. That table gives V, J and clone size, and the DNA gave D and trimming. The sample contains 130,000 or so clones, 70% to 85% of which appear only once. The clonotype comes from a woman in her fifties or sixties with acute or convalescent COVID-19. The chain joins TRBV9 to TRBJ1-2; the D is unclear. Sequenced input: peripheral blood. DNA of the CDR3: TGTGCCAGCAGCGTCTTGTTCGACTATGGCTACACCTTC. Encoded protein: CASSVLFDYGYTF.